These 7 T cell receptor beta chains were sequenced from one sample in a study of immune heterogeneity within non-small cell lung tumors. The TCR beta CDR3 region underwent multiplex PCR amplification with 32 V and 13 J primers. One entry per CDR3 protein results from TCRdb running MiXCR on the multiplex PCR reads. The sample holds 7,500 to 10,000 distinct CDR3 sequences; 25% to 40% are singletons and the top ten take approximately 10%. Each sample used 600 to 750 ng of genomic DNA from bulk tumor tissue. Several widely spaced biopsies per primary tumor were taken during surgery. The patients were newly diagnosed with non-small cell lung cancer, had not been treated, and had curative surgery. Material for sequencing was lung tumor tissue. Every receptor here comes from a man in his sixties with non-small cell lung cancer.

This clonotype was found many times. The gene calls are TRBV4-3 and TRBJ2-1; no firm D call. The V gene's germline CDR1 is LGHNA and CDR2 YSLEER. The V end was cut by 0 bases, the J end by 9 bases, with 12 bases between. The CDR3 runs 14 residues. Here the CDR3 reads CASSQDQGIVEQFF. The CDR3 DNA reads TGCGCCAGCAGCCAAGATCAAGGGATCGTTGAGCAGTTCTTC.

The rearrangement joins TRBV3-1 to TRBJ2-6; D uncertain. V dropped 4 bases and J dropped 0 bases, with 10 bases sitting between them. Germline CDR1 and CDR2: LGHDT and YNNKEL (reference sequence). CDR3 size: 16 residues. This CDR3 is CASSPERYSGANVLTF. In DNA form, the CDR3 reads TGTGCCAGCAGCCCGGAACGGTACTCTGGGGCCAACGTCCTGACTTTC.

V usage is TRBV6-4 and J usage is TRBJ1-2; D not certain. The germline V and J ends were trimmed by 5 bases and 6 bases, with 13 bases remaining between them. The CDR3 totals 13 residues. Germline lookup yields CDR1 MRHNA and CDR2 SNTAGT. CDR3 DNA: TGTGCCAGCAGTTACCTACAGTCGGATGGCTACACCTTC. This encodes CASSYLQSDGYTF.

The chain has TRBV5-1 and TRBJ2-4; D is perhaps TRBD2 (6 bases). The CDR3 consists of 14 residues. V was trimmed by 4 bases and J by 4 bases, leaving 12 bases between them. Per the germline V gene, CDR1 is SGHRS and CDR2 is YFSETQ. The CDR3 sequence: CASSPRDSKNIQYF. For the CDR3, the DNA is TGCGCCAGCAGCCCCCGGGACTCTAAAAACATTCAGTACTTC.

This clonotype was detected only a few times. The chain couples TRBV12-3 or TRBV12-4 to TRBJ1-4; D gene uncertain. The CDR3 contains 14 residues. Trimming took 0 bases from V and 4 from J, leaving 6 bases between them. The CDR3 region has the DNA TGTGCCAGCAGTTTAGCCAGTTATAATGAAAAACTGTTTTTT. As protein: CASSLASYNEKLFF.

This rearrangement joins TRBV28 to TRBJ2-7; D is unclear. The CDR3 sequence is 16 residues long. Trimming cost V 4 bases and J 7 bases, with 23 bases left between them. CDR1 MDHEN and CDR2 SYDVKM come from the germline V gene. The CDR3 region has the DNA TGTGCCAGCAGTTCCCCCTCGACCCCCACCCTAGAGGAGCAGTACTTC. This codes for CASSSPSTPTLEEQYF.

The J gene is TRBJ2-1, the V gene TRBV2, with D perhaps being TRBD1 or TRBD2 (5 bases each). Trimming took off 1 base at V and 9 bases at J, with 7 bases between the two ends. Per the germline V gene, CDR1 is SNHLY and CDR2 is FYNNEI. CDR3 length: 12 amino acids. The DNA of the CDR3 is TGTGCCAGCAGTGAAGTGGGGGTTGAGCAGTTCTTC. Translating gives CASSEVGVEQFF. The variable domain in full, with the rest retrieved from reference TRBV2 and TRBJ2-1, is EPEVTQTPSHQVTQMGQEVILRCVPISNHLYFYWYRQILGQKVEFLVSFYNNEISEKSEIFDDQFSVERPDGSNFTLKIRSTKLEDSAMYFCASSEVGVEQFFGPGTRLTVL.